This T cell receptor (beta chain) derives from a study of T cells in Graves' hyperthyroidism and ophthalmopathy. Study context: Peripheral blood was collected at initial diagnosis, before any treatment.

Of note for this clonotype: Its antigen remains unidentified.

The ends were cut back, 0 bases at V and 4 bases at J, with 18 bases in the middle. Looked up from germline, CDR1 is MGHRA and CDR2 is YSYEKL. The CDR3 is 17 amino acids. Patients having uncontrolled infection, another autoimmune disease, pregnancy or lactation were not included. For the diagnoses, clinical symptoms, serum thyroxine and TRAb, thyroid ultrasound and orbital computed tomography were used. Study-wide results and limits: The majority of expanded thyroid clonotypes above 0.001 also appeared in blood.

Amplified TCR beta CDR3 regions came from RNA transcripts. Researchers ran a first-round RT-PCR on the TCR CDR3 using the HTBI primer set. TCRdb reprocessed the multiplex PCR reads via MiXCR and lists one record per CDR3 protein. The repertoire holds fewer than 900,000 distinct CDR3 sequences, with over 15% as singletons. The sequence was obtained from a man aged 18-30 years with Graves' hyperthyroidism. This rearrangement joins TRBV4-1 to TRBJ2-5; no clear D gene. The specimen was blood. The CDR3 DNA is TGCGCCAGCAGCCAAGAACTAAGCCTACCCCCGCGAGAGACCCAGTACTTC. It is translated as CASSQELSLPPRETQYF.